This TCR beta chain emerged from a study of cytomegalovirus exposure and HLA in healthy donors. Across the whole study: HLA-typed donors were the source of about 85 million unique TCRs held in an early data release. Study-level findings and limits: By HLA locus, TCR association rates varied in a later analysis, with DRB1 showing the most and HLA-C the fewest. The study labeled 170 or so TCR beta chains cytomegalovirus-associated.

As to this clone: No antigen is known for it.

13 Jbeta primers and 60 Vbeta primers were used for the PCR. Authors' methods: Unique TCR beta chains totaled roughly 81 million in a later count, with approximately 11 million of them shared. Method: immunoSEQ multiplex PCR; TCRdb's copy keeps in-frame clones and lacks some. V and J calls and clone size are given by that table; D and trimming were obtained from the DNA. The sample has 150,000 or so clones, over 70% seen once. CDR3 length: 15 residues. Trimming cost V 5 bases and J 1 base, with 11 bases left between them. Looked up from germline, CDR1 is KGHSH and CDR2 is LQKENI. V and J are TRBV18 and TRBJ2-2, with D possibly TRBD2 on 6 matching bases. Sequencing was carried out using PBMCs. The receptor was derived from a man in his thirties or forties in good health and CMV-seropositive. In nucleotides, the CDR3 is TGTGCCAGCTCATCGTATAGCGGGAACACCGGGGAGCTGTTTTTT. Its protein is CASSSYSGNTGELFF.